This T cell receptor (beta chain) appears in the sequencing data of a study of low-dose radiotherapy and immunotherapy resistance in tumors. The wider study: Treatment of Cohort 1 consisted of 0.5 Gy per fraction every 2 weeks, adding up to 6.5 Gy. Patients took aspirin 300 mg by mouth once daily. This continued for four cycles, starting on cycle 1 day 1.

CDR3 length: 14 residues. Germline values: CDR1 KGHDR, CDR2 SFDVKD. Trimming cost V 8 bases and J 1 base; bases outside gene matches: 5. Gene-specific TRAV and TRBV primers were used for first-strand cDNA, covering alpha and beta chains. PCR amplification of the TCRs was performed with Phusion for 20 PCR cycles, and it relied on a constant-region primer together with a V-primer adapter. TCRdb redid the calling of the reads with MiXCR, one entry per CDR3 protein. The sample records 85,000 to 95,000 distinct CDR3 sequences, 20% to 25% being singletons. This clonotype was counted ten times or more. Time point indicated: after trial treatment. Noted treatment: LDRT plus nivolumab, ipilimumab, low-dose cyclophosphamide and aspirin (RACIN trial).

The clonotype comes from a female donor with ovarian cancer. The source was PBMCs, collected after low-dose radiotherapy plus immunotherapy. V gene TRBV24-1 combines with J gene TRBJ1-1, with TRBD1 identical over 8 bases. The chain's CDR3 is CATTPGQGNTEAFF. The CDR3 region has the DNA TGTGCCACCACTCCAGGACAGGGGAACACTGAAGCTTTCTTT.